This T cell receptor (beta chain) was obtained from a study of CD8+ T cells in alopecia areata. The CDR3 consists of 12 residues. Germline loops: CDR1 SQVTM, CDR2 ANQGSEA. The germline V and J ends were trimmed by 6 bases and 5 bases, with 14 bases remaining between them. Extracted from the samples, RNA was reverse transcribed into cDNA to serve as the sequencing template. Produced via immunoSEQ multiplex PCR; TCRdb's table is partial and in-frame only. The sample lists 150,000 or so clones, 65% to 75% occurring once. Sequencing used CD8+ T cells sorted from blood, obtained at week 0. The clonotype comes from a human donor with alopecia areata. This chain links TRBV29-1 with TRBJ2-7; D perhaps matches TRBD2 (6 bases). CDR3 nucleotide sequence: TGCAGCGTGGCGGGACCCAGCGACGAGCAGTACTTC. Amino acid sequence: CSVAGPSDEQYF.